This TCR beta chain came from a study of cytomegalovirus exposure and HLA in healthy donors. The overall study: Earlier results showed 90 million to 130 million unique TCR beta sequences derived from around 170 million T cells.

General study points: Across donors, presence/absence analyses took sequencing depth to be roughly uniform. A later analysis showed that HLA-associated TCR beta chains had undergone more clonal expansion than equally common others.

The study ran its PCR with 60 Vbeta and 13 Jbeta primers. In the source study's methods: It was a later analysis that counted tens of millions of unique TCR beta chains, of which roughly 10 million were shared. Profiling relied on immunoSEQ multiplex PCR, and the TCRdb table lists in-frame clones only, not all of them. The V and J calls and clone size are taken from that table; D and trimming were inferred from the DNA. The data hold 100,000 or so clones, with more than 80% observed a single time. Germline V CDR1 and CDR2: PRHDT, FYEKMQ (reference sequence). The CDR3 has 17 residues. J gave up 2 bases and V 4 bases, and 10 bases lay outside the gene matches. With respect to this clone: No antigen is known for it.

The clonotype comes from a young man in good health and CMV-seronegative. J is TRBJ2-3 and V is TRBV13; 9 bases map to TRBD1. Sequences were obtained from PBMCs. Written as DNA, the CDR3 is TGTGCCAGCAGCTCCCGTTGGGGGGACAGGGTCACAGATACGCAGTATTTT. Its translation is CASSSRWGDRVTDTQYF.